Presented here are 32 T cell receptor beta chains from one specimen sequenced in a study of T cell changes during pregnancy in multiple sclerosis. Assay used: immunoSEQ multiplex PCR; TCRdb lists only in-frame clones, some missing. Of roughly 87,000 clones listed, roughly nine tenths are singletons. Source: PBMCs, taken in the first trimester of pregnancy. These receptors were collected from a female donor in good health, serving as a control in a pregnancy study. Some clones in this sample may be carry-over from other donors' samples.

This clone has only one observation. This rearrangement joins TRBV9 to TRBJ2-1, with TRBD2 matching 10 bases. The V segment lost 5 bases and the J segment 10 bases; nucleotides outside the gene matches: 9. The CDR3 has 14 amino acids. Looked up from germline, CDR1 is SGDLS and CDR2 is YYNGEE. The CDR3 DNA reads TGTGCCAGCAGGGAAGCGGGGGGGCGAGGGGAGCAGTTCTTC. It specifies CASREAGGRGEQFF.

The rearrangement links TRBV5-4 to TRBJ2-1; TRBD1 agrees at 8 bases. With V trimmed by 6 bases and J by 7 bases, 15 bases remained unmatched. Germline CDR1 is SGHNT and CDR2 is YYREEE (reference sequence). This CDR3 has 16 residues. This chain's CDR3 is CASNTDRGRGRNEQFF. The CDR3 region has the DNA TGTGCCAGCAACACAGATCGGGGCAGGGGGCGAAATGAGCAGTTCTTC. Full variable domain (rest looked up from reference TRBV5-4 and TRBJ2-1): ETGVTQSPTHLIKTRGQQVTLRCSSQSGHNTVSWYQQALGQGPQFIFQYYREEENGRGNFPPRFSGLQFPNYSSELNVNALELDDSALYLCASNTDRGRGRNEQFFGPGTRLTVL.

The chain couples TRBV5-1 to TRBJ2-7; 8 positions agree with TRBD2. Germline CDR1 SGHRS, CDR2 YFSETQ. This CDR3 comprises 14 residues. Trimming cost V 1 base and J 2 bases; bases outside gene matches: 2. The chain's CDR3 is CASSLRAGAYEQYF. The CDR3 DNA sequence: TGCGCCAGCAGCTTGCGAGCGGGAGCCTACGAGCAGTACTTC.

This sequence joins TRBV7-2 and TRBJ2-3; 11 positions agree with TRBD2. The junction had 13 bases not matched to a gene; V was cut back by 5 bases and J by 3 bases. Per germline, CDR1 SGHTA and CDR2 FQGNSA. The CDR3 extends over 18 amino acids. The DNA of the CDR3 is TGTGCCAGCAGCGCATCCCCTGGGGCTAGCGGGAGGACAGATACGCAGTATTTT. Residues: CASSASPGASGRTDTQYF.

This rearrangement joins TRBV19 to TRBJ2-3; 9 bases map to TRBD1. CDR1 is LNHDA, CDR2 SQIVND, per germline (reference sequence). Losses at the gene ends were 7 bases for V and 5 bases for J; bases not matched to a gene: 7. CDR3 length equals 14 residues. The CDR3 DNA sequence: TGTGCCAGTAACCCACAGGGGGCGAGAGATACGCAGTATTTT. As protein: CASNPQGARDTQYF. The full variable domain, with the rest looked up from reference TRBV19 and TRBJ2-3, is DGGITQSPKYLFRKEGQNVTLSCEQNLNHDAMYWYRQDPGQGLRLIYYSQIVNDFQKGDIAEGYSVSREKKESFPLTVTSAQKNPTAFYLCASNPQGARDTQYFGPGTRLTVL.

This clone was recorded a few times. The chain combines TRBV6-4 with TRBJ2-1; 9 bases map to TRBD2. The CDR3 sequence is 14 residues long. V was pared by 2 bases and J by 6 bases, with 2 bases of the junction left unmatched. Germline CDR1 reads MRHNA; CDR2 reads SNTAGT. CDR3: CASSDGTSSNEQFF. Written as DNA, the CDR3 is TGTGCCAGCAGTGACGGGACTAGCAGCAATGAGCAGTTCTTC.

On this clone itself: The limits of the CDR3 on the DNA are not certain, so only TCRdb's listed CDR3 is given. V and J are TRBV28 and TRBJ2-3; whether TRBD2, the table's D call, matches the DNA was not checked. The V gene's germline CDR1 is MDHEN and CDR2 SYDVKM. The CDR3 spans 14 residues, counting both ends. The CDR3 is CASSILGGQDTQYF.

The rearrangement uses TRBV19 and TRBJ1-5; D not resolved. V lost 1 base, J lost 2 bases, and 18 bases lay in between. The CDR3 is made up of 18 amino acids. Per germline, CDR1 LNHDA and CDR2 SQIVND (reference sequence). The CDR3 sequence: CASSIGETFSSRNQPQHF. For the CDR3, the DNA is TGTGCCAGTAGTATAGGGGAGACATTCTCATCTCGCAATCAGCCCCAGCATTTT.

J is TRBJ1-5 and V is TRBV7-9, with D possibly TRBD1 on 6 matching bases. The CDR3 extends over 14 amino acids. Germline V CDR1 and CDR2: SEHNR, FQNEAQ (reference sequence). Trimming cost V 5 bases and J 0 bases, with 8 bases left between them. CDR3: CASSRTDSNQPQHF. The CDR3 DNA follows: TGTGCCAGCAGCCGGACAGATAGCAATCAGCCCCAGCATTTT.

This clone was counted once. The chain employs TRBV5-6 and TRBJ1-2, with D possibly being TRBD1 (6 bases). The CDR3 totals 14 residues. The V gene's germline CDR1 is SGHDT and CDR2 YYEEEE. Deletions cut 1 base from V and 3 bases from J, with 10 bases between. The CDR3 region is CASSLNRVDYGYTF. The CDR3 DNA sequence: TGTGCCAGCAGCTTGAACAGGGTCGACTATGGCTACACCTTC.

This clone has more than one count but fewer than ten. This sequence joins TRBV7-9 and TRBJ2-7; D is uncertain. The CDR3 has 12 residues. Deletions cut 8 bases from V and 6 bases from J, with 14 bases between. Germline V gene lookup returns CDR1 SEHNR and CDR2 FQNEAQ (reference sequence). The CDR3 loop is CASPPKTPEQYF. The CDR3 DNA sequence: TGTGCCAGCCCCCCTAAAACCCCCGAGCAGTACTTC.

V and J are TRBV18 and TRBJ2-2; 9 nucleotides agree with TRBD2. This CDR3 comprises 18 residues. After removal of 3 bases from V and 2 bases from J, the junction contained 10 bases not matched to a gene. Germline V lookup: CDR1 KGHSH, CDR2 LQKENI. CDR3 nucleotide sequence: TGTGCCAGCTCACCGGTCCTAGCGGGGTACATTAACACCGGGGAGCTGTTTTTT. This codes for CASSPVLAGYINTGELFF.

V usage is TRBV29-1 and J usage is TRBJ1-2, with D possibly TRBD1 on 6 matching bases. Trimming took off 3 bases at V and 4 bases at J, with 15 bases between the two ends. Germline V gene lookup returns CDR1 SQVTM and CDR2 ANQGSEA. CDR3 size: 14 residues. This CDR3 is CSVDPGHWGYGYTF. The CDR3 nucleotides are TGCAGCGTTGACCCGGGACACTGGGGCTATGGCTACACCTTC.

The CDR3 loop is CASSKLDRGPFSSNEKLFF. The CDR3 DNA reads as TGTGCCAGCAGCAAACTTGACAGGGGACCATTTAGCAGTAATGAAAAACTGTTTTTT. The rearrangement uses TRBV21-1 and TRBJ1-4; the table assigns TRBD1, which was not confirmed against the DNA. TRBV21-1 is classified as a pseudogene. This CDR3 is built from 19 residues.

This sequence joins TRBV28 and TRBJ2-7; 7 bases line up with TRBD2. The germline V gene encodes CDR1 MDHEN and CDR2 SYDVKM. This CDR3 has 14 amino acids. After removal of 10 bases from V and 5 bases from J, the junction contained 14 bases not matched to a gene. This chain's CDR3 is CATRGTGGSHEQYF. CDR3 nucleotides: TGTGCCACTCGGGGGACGGGGGGATCCCACGAGCAGTACTTC.

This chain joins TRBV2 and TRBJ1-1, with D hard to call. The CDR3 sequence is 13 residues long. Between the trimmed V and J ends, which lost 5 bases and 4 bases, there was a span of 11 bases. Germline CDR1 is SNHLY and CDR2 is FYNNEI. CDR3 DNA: TGTGCCAGCAGTCCGAAAGGCGGCACTGAAGCTTTCTTT. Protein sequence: CASSPKGGTEAFF.

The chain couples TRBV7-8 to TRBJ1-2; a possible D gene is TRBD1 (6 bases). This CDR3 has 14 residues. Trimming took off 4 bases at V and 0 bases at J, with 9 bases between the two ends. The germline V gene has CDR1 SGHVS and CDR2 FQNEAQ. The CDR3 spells CASSSRGTNYGYTF. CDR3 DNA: TGTGCCAGCAGCTCCAGGGGTACTAACTATGGCTACACCTTC.

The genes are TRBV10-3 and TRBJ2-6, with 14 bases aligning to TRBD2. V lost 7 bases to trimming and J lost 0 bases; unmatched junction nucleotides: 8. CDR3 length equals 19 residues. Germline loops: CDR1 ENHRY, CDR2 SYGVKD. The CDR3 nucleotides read TGTGCCATCACCCCGACTAGCGGGGGGGTTGACTCTGGGGCCAACGTCCTGACTTTC. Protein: CAITPTSGGVDSGANVLTF.

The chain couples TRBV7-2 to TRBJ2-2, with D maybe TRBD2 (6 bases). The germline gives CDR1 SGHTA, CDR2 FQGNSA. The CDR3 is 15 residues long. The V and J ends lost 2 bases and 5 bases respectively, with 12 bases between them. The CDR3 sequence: CASSLNPGVTGELFF. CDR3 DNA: TGTGCCAGCAGCTTAAACCCGGGGGTTACCGGGGAGCTGTTTTTT.

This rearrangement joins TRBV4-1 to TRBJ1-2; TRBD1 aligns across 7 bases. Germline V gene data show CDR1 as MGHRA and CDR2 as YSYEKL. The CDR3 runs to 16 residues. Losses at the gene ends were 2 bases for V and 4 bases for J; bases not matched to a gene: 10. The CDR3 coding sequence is TGCGCCAGCAGCCAACCCCGGGACAGACGAGCCTATGGCTACACCTTC. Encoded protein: CASSQPRDRRAYGYTF.

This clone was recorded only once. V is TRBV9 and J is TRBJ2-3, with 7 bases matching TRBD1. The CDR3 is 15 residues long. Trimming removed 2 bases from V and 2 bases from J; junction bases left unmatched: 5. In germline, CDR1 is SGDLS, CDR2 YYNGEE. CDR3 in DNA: TGTGCCAGCAGCGTCTTGACAGGGAACACAGATACGCAGTATTTT. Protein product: CASSVLTGNTDTQYF.

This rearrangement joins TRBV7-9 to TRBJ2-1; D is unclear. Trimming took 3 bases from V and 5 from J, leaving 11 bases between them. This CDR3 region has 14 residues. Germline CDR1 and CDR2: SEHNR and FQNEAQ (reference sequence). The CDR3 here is CASSFWSENNEQFF. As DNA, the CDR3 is TGTGCCAGCAGCTTTTGGAGCGAGAACAATGAGCAGTTCTTC.

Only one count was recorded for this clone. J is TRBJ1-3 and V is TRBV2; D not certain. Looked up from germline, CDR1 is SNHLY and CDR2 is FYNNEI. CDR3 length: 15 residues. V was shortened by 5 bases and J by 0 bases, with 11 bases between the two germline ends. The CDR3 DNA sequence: TGTGCCAGCAGTTTGGAGACTTTCTCTGGAAACACCATATATTTT. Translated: CASSLETFSGNTIYF.

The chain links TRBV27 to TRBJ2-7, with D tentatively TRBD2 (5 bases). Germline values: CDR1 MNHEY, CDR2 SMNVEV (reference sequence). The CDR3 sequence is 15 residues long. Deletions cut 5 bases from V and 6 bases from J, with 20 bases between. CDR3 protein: CASSTKLVRLTEQYF. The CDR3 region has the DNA TGTGCCAGCAGTACCAAACTAGTAAGGCTCACCGAGCAGTACTTC.

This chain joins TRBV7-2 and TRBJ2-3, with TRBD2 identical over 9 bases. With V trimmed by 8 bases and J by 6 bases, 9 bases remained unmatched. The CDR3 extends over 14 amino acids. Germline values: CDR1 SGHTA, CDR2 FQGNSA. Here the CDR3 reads CASSGSGGHDTQYF. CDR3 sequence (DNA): TGTGCCAGCTCGGGTAGCGGGGGCCACGATACGCAGTATTTT.

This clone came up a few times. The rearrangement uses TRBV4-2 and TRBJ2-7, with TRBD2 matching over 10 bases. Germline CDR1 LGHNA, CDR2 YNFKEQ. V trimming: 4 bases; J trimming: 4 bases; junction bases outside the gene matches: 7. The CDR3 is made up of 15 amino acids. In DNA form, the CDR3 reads TGTGCCAGCAGCCCCTCAGCGGGAGGGCGGTACGAGCAGTACTTC. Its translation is CASSPSAGGRYEQYF.

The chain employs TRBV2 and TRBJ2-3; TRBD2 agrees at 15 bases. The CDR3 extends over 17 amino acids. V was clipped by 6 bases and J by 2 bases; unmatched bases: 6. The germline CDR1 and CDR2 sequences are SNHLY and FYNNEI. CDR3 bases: TGTGCCAGCAGGCTGGGACTAGCGGGAGGACACACAGATACGCAGTATTTT. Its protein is CASRLGLAGGHTDTQYF.

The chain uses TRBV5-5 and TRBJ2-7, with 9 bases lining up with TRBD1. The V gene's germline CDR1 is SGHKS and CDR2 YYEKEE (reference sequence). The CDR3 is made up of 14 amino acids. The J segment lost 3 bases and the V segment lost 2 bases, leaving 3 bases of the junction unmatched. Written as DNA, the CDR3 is TGTGCCAGCAGCTTATCGGGACAGGGCTACGAGCAGTACTTC. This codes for CASSLSGQGYEQYF. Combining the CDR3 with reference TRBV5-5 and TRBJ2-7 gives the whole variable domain DAGVTQSPTHLIKTRGQQVTLRCSPISGHKSVSWYQQVLGQGPQFIFQYYEKEERGRGNFPDRFSARQFPNYSSELNVNALLLGDSALYLCASSLSGQGYEQYFGPGTRLTVT.

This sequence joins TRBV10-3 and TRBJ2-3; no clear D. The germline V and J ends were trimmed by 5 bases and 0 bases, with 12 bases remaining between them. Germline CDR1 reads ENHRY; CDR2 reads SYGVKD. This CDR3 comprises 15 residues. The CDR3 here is CAISLEPFSTDTQYF. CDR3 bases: TGTGCCATCAGTCTGGAGCCCTTTAGCACAGATACGCAGTATTTT.

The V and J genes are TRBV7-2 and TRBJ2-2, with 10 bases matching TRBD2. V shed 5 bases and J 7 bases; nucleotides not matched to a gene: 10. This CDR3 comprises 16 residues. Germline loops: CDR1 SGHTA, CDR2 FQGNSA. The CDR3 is CASSPTQRGGYGELFF. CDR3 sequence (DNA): TGTGCCAGCAGCCCCACCCAGCGGGGGGGCTACGGGGAGCTGTTTTTT.

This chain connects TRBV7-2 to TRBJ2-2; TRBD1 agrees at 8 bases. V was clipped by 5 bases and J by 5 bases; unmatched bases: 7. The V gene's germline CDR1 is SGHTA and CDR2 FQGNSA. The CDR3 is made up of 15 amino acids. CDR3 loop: CASSLDRVGTGELFF. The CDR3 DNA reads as TGTGCCAGCAGCCTGGACAGGGTCGGAACCGGGGAGCTGTTTTTT. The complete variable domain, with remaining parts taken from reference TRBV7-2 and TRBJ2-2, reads GAGVSQSPSNKVTEKGKDVELRCDPISGHTALYWYRQSLGQGLEFLIYFQGNSAPDKSGLPSDRFSAERTGGSVSTLTIQRTQQEDSAVYLCASSLDRVGTGELFFGEGSRLTVL.

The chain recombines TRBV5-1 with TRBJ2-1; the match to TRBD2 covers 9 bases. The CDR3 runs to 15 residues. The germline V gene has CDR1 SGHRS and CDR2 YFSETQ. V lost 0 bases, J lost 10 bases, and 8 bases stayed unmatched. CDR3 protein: CASSLDVAGAREQFF. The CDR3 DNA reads TGCGCCAGCAGCTTGGACGTAGCGGGAGCTCGCGAGCAGTTCTTC.